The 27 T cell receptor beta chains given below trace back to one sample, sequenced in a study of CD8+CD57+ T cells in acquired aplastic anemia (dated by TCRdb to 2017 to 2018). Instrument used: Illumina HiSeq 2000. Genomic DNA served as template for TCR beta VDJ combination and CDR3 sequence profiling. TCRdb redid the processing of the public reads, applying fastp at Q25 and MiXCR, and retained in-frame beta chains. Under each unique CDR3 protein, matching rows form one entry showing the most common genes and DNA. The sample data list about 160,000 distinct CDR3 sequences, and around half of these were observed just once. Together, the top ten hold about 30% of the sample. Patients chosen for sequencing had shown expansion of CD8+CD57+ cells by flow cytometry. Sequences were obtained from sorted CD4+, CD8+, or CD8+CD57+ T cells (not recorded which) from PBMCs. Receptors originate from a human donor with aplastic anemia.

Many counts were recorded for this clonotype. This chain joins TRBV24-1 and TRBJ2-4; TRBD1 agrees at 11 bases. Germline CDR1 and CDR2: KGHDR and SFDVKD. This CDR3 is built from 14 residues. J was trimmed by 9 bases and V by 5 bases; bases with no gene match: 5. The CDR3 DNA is TGTGCCACCAGTGGGGACAGGGGGGGAGGCATTCAGTACTTC. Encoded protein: CATSGDRGGGIQYF.

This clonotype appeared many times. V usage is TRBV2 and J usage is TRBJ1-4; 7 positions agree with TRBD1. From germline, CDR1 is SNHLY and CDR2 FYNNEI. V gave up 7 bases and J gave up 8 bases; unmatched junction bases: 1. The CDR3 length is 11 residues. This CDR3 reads CASKGAEKLFF. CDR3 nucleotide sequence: TGTGCCAGCAAGGGGGCGGAAAAACTGTTTTTT.

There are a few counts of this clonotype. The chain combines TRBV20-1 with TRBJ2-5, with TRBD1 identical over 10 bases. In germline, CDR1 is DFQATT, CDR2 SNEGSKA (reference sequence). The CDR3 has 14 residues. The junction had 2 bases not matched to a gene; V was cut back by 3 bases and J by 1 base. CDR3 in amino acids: CSARDRGFQETQYF. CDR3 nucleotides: TGCAGTGCTAGGGACAGGGGGTTCCAAGAGACCCAGTACTTC.

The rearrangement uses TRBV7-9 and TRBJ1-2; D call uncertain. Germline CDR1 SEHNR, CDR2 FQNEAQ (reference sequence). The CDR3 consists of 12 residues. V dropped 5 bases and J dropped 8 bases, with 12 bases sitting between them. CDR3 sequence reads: CASSPRVWGYTF. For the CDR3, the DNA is TGTGCCAGCAGCCCAAGGGTTTGGGGCTACACCTTC.

CDR3 protein: CASSEQGTGELFF. The CDR3 DNA follows: TGCGCCAGCAGCGAGCAGGGAACCGGGGAGCTGTTTTTT. This sequence joins TRBV5-1 and TRBJ2-2, with D possibly being TRBD1 (5 bases). The CDR3 sequence is 13 residues long. Germline V gene sequence: CDR1 SGHRS, CDR2 YFSETQ. Trimming left V 4 bases short and J 5 bases short, with 9 bases between.

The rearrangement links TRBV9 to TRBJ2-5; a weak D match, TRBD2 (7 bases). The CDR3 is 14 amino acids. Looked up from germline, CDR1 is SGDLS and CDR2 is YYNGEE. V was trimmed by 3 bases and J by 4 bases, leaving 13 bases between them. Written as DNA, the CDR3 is TGTGCCAGCAGCGGGGGGGGGCCCTCAGAGACCCAGTACTTC. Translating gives CASSGGGPSETQYF. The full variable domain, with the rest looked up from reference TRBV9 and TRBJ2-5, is DSGVTQTPKHLITATGQRVTLRCSPRSGDLSVYWYQQSLDQGLQFLIQYYNGEERAKGNILERFSAQQFPDLHSELNLSSLELGDSALYFCASSGGGPSETQYFGPGTRLLVL.

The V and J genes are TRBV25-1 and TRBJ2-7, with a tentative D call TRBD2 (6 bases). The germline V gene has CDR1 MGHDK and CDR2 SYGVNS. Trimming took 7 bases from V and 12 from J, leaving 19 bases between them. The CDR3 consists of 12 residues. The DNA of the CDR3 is TGTGCCAGCACACCCCCTGGAGGGGAGAGGTACTTC. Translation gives CASTPPGGERYF.

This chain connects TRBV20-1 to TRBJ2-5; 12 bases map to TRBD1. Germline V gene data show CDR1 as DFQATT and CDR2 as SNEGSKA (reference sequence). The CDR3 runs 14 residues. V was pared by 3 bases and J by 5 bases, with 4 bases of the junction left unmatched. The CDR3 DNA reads TGCAGTGCTAGGGGGACAGGGGGCGCCGAGACCCAGTACTTC. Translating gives CSARGTGGAETQYF.

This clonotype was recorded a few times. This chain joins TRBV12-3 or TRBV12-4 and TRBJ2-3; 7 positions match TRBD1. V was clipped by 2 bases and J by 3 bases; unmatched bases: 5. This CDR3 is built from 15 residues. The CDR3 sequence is CASSLRGQRTDTQYF. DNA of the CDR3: TGTGCCAGCAGTTTACGGGGACAGAGGACAGATACGCAGTATTTT.

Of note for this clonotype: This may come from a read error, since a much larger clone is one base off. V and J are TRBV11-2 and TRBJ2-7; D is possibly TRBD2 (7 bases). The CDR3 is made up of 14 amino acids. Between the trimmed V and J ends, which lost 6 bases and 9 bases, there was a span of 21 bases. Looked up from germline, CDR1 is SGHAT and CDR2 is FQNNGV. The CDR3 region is CASSLGGAIGVQYF. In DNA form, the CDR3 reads TGTGCCAGCAGTCTAGGGGGGGCGATAGGCGTGCAGTACTTC.

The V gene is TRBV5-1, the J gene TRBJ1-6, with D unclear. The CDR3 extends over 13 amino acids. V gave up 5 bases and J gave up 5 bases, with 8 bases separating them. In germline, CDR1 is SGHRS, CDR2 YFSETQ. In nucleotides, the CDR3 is TGCGCCAGCAGGCAGGAAAATAATTCACCCCTCCACTTT. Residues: CASRQENNSPLHF.

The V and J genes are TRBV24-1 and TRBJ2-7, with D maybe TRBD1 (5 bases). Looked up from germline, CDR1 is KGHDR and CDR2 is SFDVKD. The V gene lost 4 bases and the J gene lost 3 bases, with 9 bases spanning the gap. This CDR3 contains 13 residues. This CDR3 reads CATSDAQGYEQYF. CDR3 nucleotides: TGTGCCACCAGTGACGCCCAGGGCTACGAGCAGTACTTC.

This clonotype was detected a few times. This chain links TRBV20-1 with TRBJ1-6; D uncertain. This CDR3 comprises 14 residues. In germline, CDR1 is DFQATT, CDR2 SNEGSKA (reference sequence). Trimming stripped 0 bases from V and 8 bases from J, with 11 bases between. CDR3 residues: CSAREGGDYSPLHF. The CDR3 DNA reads TGCAGTGCTAGAGAGGGTGGGGATTATTCACCCCTCCACTTT.

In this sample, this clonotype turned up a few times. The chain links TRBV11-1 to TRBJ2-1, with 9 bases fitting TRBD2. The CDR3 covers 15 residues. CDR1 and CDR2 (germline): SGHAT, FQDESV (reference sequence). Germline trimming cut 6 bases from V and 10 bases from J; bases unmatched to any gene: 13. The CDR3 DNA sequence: TGTGCCAGCAGTGAGATTAGCGGGAGAAGTAAGGAGCAGTTCTTC. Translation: CASSEISGRSKEQFF.

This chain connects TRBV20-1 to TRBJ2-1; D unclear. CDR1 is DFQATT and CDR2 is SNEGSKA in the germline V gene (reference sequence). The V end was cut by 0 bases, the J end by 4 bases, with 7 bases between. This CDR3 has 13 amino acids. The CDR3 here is CSARDPAYNEQFF. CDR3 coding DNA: TGCAGTGCTAGAGACCCAGCTTACAATGAGCAGTTCTTC.

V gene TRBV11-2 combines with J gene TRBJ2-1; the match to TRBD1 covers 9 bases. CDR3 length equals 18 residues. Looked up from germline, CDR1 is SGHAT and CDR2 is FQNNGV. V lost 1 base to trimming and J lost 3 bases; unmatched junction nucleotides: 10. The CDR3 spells CASSLGQGGDNSYNEQFF. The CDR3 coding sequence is TGTGCCAGCAGCTTAGGACAGGGGGGCGATAATAGCTACAATGAGCAGTTCTTC.

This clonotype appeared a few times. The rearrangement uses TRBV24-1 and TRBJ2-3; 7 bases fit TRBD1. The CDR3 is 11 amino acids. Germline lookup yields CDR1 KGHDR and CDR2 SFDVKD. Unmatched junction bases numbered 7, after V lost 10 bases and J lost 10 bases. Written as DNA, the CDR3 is TGTGCCACAAAACAGGGGACCTCGCAGTATTTT. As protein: CATKQGTSQYF.

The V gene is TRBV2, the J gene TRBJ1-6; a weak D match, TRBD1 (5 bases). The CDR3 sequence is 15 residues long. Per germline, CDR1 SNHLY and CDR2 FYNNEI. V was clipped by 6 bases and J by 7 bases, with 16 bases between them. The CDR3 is CASRTWGKENSPLHF. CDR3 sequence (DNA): TGTGCCAGCAGGACCTGGGGCAAGGAGAATTCACCCCTCCACTTT.

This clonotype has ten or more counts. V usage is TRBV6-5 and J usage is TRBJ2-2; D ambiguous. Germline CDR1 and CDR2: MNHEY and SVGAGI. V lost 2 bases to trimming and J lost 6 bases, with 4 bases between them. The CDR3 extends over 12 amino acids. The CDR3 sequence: CASSYGAGELFF. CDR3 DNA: TGTGCCAGCAGTTACGGCGCCGGGGAGCTGTTTTTT.

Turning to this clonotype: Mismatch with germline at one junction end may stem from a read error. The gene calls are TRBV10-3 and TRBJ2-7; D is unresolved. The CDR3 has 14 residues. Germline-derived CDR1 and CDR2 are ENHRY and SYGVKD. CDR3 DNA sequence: TGTGCCAGCAGTGAGTCTGGGTTAGGCTACGAGCAGTACTTC. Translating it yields CASSESGLGYEQYF.

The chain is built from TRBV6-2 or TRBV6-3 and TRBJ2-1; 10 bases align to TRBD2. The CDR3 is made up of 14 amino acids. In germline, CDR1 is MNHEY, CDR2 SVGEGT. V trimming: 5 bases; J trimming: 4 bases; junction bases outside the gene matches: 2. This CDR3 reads CASSPAGGYNEQFF. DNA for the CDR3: TGTGCCAGCAGTCCAGCGGGAGGGTACAATGAGCAGTTCTTC.

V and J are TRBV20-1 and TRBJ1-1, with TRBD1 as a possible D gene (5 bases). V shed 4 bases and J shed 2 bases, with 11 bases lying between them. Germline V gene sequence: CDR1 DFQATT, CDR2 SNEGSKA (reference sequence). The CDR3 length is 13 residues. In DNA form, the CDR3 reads TGCAGTGCTAACTGGGACGAAAACACTGAAGCTTTCTTT. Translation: CSANWDENTEAFF.

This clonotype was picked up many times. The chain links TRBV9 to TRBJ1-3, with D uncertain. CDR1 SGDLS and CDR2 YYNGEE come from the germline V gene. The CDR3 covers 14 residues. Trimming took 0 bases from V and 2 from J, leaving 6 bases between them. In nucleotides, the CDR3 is TGTGCCAGCAGCGTAGAGGGAGCTGGAAACACCATATATTTT. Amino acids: CASSVEGAGNTIYF.

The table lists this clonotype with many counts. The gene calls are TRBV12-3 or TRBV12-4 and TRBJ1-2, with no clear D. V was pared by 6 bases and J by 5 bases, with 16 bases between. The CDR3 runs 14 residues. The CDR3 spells CASRDQPLLYGYTF. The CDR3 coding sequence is TGTGCCAGCAGGGACCAACCACTACTTTATGGCTACACCTTC.

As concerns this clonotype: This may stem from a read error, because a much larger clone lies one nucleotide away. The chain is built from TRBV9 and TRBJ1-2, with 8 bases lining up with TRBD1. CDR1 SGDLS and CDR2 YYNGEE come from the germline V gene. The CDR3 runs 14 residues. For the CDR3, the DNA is TGTGCCAGCAGCGCCGGACAGGGAGTCTATGGCCACACCTTC. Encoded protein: CASSAGQGVYGHTF.

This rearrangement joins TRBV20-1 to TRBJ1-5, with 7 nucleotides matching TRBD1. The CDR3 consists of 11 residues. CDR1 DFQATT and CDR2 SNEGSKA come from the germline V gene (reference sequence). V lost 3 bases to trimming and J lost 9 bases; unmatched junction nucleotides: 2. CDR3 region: CSASRQGPQHF. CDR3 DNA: TGCAGTGCTAGCAGACAGGGGCCCCAGCATTTT.

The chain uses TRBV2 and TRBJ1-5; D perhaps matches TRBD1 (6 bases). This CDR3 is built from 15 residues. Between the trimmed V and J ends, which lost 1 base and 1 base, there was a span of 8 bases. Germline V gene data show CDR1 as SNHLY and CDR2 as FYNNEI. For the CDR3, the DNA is TGTGCCAGCAGTGAAGAGGGACACAGCAATCAGCCCCAGCATTTT. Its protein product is CASSEEGHSNQPQHF.